This T cell receptor beta chain is drawn from a study of blood T cells in healthy people across ages. Using a J-beta primer mix together with a sample-barcoded 5' primer, a second PCR was run for about 7 to 12 cycles. A 12-random-nucleotide template-switch adaptor tagged each cDNA molecule. Each CDR3 protein is one row after TCRdb ran MiXCR on the 5' RACE reads. The sample comprises about 1.6 million distinct CDR3 sequences, about 32% of which are singletons, and approximately 10% rests with the top ten. This clonotype turned up a few times. Sequenced material: blood. This TCR was sampled from a woman in her thirties in good health.

The CDR3 reads CASSPKGDLQDDTQYF. The DNA of the CDR3 is TGTGCCAGCAGTCCAAAAGGGGACCTCCAAGATGATACGCAGTATTTT. The chain is built from TRBV14 and TRBJ2-3, with D possibly called TRBD1 or TRBD2 (5 bases each). The V end lost 6 bases, the J end lost 6 bases, and 22 bases lay between the germline ends. The CDR3 extends over 16 amino acids. Germline CDR1 reads SGHDN; CDR2 reads FVKESK. Looking up the rest from reference TRBV14 and TRBJ2-3 gives the full variable domain: EAGVTQFPSHSVIEKGQTVTLRCDPISGHDNLYWYRRVMGKEIKFLLHFVKESKQDESGMPNNRFLAERTGGTYSTLKVQPAELEDSGVYFCASSPKGDLQDDTQYFGPGTRLTVL.